This T cell receptor (beta chain) was captured in a study of T cell responses to AZD1222 COVID-19 vaccine. Notes on the study in general: Females made up more of the donors, who were largely white British, and clonal diversity may have come out too low. Epitopes outside B.1.351 and B.1.1.7 mutated regions reportedly drew nearly half of spike TCRs.

CDR1 is SGHTA and CDR2 is FQGNSA in the germline V gene. The ends were cut back, 5 bases at V and 1 base at J, with 14 bases in the middle. This CDR3 region has 16 residues. Assay: immunoSEQ multiplex PCR; the TCRdb copy retains only in-frame clones and omits some. The sample lists about 130,000 clones, about 93% occurring once. Concerning this clone itself: No antigen is known for it.

The rearrangement joins TRBV7-2 to TRBJ2-2, with D perhaps matching TRBD1 (6 bases). This TCR came from an adult in good health. The sequencing here drew on peripheral blood, taken on day 0 of AZD1222 vaccination. Here the CDR3 DNA reads TGTGCCAGCAGCCTACCCGGGACATTGAACACCGGGGAGCTGTTTTTT. It translates to CASSLPGTLNTGELFF.